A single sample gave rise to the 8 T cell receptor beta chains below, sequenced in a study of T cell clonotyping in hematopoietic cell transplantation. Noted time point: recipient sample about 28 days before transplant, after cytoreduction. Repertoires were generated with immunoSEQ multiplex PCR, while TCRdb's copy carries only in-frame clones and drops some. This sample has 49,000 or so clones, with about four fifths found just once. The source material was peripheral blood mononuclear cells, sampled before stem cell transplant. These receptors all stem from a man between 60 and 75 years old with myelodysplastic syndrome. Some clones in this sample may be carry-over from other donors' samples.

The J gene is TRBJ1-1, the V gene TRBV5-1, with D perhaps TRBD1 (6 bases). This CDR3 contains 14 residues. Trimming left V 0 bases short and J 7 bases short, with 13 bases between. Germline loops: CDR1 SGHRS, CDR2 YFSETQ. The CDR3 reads CASSLGQDTYEAFF. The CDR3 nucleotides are TGCGCCAGCAGCTTGGGACAGGACACTTATGAAGCTTTCTTT.

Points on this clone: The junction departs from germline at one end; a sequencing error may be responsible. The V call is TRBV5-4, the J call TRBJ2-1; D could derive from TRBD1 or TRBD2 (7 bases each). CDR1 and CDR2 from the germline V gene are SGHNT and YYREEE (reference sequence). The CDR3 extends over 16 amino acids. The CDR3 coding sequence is TGCGCCAGCAGCCACCTTGGGAGGGGGCACCACAATGAGCAGTTCTTC. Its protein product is CASSHLGRGHHNEQFF.

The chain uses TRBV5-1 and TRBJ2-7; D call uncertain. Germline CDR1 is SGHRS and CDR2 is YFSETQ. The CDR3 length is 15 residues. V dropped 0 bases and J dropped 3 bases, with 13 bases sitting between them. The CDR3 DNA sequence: TGCGCCAGCAGCTTGGGGTATACAGCAAACTACGAGCAGTACTTC. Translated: CASSLGYTANYEQYF.

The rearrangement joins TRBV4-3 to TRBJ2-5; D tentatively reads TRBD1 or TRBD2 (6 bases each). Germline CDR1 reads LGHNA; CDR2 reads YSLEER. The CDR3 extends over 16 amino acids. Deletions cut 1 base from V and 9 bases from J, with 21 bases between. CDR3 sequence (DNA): TGCGCCAGCAGCCAAGGGGGGGCCGGAGGTCCTCGTCCCCAGTACTTC. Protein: CASSQGGAGGPRPQYF.

CDR3 protein: CASSRHVGGLTYNEQFF. The CDR3, as DNA: TGTGCCAGCAGTCGCCACGTTGGGGGCTTAACCTACAATGAGCAGTTCTTC. The J gene is TRBJ2-1, the V gene TRBV11-2, with D perhaps TRBD1 (6 bases). CDR1 is SGHAT, CDR2 FQNNGV, per germline. V was cut by 6 bases and J by 2 bases, with 20 bases left in between. This CDR3 spans 17 amino acids.

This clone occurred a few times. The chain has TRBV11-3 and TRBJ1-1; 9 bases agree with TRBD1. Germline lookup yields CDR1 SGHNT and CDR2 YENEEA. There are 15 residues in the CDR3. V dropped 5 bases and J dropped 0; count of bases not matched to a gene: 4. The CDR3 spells CASSPRTGVNTEAFF. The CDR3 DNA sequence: TGTGCCAGCAGCCCCCGGACAGGGGTGAACACTGAAGCTTTCTTT.

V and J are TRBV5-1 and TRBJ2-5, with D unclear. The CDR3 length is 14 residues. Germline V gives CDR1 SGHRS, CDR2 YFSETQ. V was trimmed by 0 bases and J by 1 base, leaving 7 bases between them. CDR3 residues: CASSLAVSQETQYF. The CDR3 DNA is TGCGCCAGCAGCTTGGCCGTGTCCCAAGAGACCCAGTACTTC.

CDR3 sequence (DNA): TGTGCCAGCAGCTTAATAGGACAAGAAGCTTTCTTT. Translating gives CASSLIGQEAFF. The chain carries TRBV7-9 and TRBJ1-1; maybe TRBD1 (5 bases). The CDR3 runs 12 residues. From germline, CDR1 is SEHNR and CDR2 FQNEAQ (reference sequence). V was shortened by 2 bases and J by 8 bases, with 9 bases between the two germline ends.